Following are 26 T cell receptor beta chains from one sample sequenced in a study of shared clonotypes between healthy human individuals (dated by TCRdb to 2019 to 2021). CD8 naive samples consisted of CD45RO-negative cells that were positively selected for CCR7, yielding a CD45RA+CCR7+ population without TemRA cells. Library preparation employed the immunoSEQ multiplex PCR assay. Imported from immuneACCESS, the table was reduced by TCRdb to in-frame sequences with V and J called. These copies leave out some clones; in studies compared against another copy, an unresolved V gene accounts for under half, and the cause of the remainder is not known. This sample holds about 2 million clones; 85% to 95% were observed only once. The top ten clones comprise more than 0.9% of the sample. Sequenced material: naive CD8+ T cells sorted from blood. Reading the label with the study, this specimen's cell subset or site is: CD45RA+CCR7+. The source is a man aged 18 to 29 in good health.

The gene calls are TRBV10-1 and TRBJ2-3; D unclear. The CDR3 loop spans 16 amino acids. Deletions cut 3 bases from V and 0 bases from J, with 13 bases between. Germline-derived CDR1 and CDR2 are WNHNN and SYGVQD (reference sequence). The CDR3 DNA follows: TGCGCCAGCAGTGAAAATCCCTTCTCTAGCACAGATACGCAGTATTTT. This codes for CASSENPFSSTDTQYF.

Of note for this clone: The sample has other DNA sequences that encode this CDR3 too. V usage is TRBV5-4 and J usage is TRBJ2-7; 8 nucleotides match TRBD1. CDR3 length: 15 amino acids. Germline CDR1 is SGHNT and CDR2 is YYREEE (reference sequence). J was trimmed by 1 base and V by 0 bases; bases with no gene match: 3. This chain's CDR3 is CASSLGQGASYEQYF. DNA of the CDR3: TGTGCCAGCAGCTTGGGTCAGGGGGCTTCCTACGAGCAGTACTTC.

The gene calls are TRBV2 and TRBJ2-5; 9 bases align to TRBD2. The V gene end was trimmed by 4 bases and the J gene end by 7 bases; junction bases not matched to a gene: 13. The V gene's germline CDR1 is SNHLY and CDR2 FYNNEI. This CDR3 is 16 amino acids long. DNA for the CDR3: TGTGCCAGCAGTGTGGGGCTAGCGGGACACGGGGGGACCCAGTACTTC. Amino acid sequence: CASSVGLAGHGGTQYF. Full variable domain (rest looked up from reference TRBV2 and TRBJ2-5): EPEVTQTPSHQVTQMGQEVILRCVPISNHLYFYWYRQILGQKVEFLVSFYNNEISEKSEIFDDQFSVERPDGSNFTLKIRSTKLEDSAMYFCASSVGLAGHGGTQYFGPGTRLLVL.

The CDR3 nucleotides are TGTGCCAGCAGTCAACCGGGACAACGACAGCCCCAGCATTTT. This gives the protein CASSQPGQRQPQHF. The rearrangement uses TRBV28 and TRBJ1-5; possibly TRBD1 for D (6 bases). This CDR3 has 14 amino acids. CDR1 is MDHEN, CDR2 SYDVKM, per germline. V gave up 5 bases and J gave up 7 bases, with 15 bases separating them.

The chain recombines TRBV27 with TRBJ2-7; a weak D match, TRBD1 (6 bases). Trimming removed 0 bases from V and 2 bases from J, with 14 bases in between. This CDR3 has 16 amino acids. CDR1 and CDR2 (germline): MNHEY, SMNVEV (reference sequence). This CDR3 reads CASSLSLGARTYEQYF. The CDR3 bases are TGTGCCAGCAGTTTATCGTTGGGGGCTAGGACCTACGAGCAGTACTTC.

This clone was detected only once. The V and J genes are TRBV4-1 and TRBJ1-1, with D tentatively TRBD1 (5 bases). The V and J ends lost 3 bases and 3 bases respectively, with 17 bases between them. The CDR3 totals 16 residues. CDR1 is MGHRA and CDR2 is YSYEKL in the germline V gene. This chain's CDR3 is CASSHFGRGSDTEAFF. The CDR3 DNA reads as TGCGCCAGCAGCCACTTTGGAAGGGGTTCTGACACTGAAGCTTTCTTT.

The DNA for the CDR3 is TGCGCCAGCAGCCTTCCGGGGGTGGACTATGGCTACACCTTC. Translation: CASSLPGVDYGYTF. The rearrangement links TRBV5-1 to TRBJ1-2; tentatively, D is TRBD1 (5 bases). This CDR3 is 14 amino acids long. V was pared by 4 bases and J by 3 bases, with 13 bases between. Germline values: CDR1 SGHRS, CDR2 YFSETQ.

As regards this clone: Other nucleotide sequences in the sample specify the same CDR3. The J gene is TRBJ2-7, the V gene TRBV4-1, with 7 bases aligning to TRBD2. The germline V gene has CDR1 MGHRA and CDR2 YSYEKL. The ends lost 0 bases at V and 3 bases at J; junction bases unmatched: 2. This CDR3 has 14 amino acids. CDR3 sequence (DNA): TGCGCCAGCAGCCAAGATCCTAGCGGCTACGAGCAGTACTTC. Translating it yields CASSQDPSGYEQYF.

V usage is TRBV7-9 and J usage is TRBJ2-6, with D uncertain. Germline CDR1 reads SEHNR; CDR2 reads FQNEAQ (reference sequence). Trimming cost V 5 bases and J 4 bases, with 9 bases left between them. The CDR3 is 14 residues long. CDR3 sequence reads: CASSPTWGANVLTF. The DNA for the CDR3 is TGTGCCAGCAGCCCGACGTGGGGGGCCAACGTCCTGACTTTC.

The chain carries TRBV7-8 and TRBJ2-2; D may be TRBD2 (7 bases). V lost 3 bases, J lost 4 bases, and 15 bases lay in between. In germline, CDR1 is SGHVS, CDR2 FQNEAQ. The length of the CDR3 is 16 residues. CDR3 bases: TGTGCCAGCAGCTTGTGGTCAGGGGAGGGCACCGGGGAGCTGTTTTTT. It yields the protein CASSLWSGEGTGELFF.

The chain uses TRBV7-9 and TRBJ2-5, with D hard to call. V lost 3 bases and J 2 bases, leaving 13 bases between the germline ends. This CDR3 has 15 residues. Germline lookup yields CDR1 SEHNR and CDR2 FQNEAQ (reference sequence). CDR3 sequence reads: CASSFQTDIQETQYF. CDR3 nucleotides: TGTGCCAGCAGCTTTCAAACAGATATACAAGAGACCCAGTACTTC.

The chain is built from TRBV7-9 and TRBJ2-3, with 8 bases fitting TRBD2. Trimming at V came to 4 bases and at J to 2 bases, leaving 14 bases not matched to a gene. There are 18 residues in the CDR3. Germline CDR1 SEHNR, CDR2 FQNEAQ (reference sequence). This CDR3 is CASSSILLNGGDTDTQYF. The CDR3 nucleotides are TGTGCCAGCAGCTCCATCCTTTTGAACGGGGGGGACACAGATACGCAGTATTTT.

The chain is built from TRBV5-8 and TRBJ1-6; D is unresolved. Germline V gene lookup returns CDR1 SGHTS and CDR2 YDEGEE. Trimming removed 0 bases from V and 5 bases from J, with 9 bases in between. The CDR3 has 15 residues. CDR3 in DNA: TGTGCCAGCAGCTTGGAGAGCTACGATAATTCACCCCTCCACTTT. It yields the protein CASSLESYDNSPLHF.

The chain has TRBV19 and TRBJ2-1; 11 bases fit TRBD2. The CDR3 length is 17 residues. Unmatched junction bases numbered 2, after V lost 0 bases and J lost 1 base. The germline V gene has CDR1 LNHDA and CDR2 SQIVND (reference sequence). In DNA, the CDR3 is TGTGCCAGTAGTATAGACTCTAGCGGGGGGTCCTACAATGAGCAGTTCTTC. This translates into CASSIDSSGGSYNEQFF.

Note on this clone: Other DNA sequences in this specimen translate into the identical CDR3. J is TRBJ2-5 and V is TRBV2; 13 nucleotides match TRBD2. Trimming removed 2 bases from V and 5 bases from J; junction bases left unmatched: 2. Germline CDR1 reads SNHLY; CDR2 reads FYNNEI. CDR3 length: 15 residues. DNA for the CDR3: TGTGCCAGCAGTGAAACTAGCGGGGGGGGCGAGACCCAGTACTTC. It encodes CASSETSGGGETQYF. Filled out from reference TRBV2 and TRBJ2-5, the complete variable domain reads EPEVTQTPSHQVTQMGQEVILRCVPISNHLYFYWYRQILGQKVEFLVSFYNNEISEKSEIFDDQFSVERPDGSNFTLKIRSTKLEDSAMYFCASSETSGGGETQYFGPGTRLLVL.

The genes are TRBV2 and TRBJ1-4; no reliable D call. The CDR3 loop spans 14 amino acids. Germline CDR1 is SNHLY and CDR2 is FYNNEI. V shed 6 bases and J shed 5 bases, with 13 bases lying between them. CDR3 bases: TGTGCCAGCAGCGACGAGAATGTAAATGAAAAACTGTTTTTT. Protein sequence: CASSDENVNEKLFF.

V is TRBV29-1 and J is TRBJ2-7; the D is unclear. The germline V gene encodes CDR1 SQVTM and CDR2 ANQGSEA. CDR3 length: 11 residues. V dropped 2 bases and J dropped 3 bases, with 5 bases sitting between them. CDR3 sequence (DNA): TGCAGCGTTGAACAGGACTACGAGCAGTACTTC. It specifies CSVEQDYEQYF.

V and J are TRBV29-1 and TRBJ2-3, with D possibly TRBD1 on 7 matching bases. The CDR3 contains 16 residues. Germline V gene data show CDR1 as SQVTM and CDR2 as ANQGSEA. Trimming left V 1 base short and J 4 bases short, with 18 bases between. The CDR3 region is CSVEGGDSWFADTQYF. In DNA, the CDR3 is TGCAGCGTTGAAGGGGGGGACAGTTGGTTCGCAGATACGCAGTATTTT.

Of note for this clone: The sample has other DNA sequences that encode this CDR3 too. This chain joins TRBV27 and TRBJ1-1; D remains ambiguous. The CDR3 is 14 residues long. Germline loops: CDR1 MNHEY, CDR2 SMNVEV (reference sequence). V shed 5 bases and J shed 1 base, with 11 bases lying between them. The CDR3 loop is CASSTGGANTEAFF. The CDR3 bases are TGTGCCAGCAGTACCGGAGGAGCGAACACTGAAGCTTTCTTT.

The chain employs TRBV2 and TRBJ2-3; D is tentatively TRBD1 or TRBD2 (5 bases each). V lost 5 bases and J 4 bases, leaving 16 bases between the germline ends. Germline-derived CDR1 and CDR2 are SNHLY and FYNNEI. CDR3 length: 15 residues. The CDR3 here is CASSWDRQNPDTQYF. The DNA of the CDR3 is TGTGCCAGCAGTTGGGACCGTCAAAACCCAGATACGCAGTATTTT.

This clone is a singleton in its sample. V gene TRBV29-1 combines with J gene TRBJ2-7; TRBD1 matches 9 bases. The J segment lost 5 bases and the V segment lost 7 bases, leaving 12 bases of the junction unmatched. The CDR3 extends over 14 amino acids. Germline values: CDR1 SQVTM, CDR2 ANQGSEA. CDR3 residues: CSAVTGTGPDEQYF. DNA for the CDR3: TGCAGCGCCGTCACCGGGACAGGGCCGGACGAGCAGTACTTC.

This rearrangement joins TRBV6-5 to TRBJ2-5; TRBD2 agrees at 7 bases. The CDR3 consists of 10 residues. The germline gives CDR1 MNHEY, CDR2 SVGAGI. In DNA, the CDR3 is TGTGGCGCGGGGGAGGAGACCCAGTACTTC. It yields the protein CGAGEETQYF.

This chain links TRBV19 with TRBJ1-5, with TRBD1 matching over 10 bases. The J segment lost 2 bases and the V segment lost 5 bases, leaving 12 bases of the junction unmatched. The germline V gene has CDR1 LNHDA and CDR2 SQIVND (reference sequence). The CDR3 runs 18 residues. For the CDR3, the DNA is TGTGCCAGTAGTGGACCGGAGGACAGGGGGTACGGCAATCAGCCCCAGCATTTT. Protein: CASSGPEDRGYGNQPQHF.

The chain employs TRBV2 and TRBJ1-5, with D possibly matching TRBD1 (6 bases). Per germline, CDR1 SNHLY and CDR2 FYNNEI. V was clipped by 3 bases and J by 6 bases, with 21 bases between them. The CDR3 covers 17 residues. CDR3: CASSEGPTGLGPQPQHF. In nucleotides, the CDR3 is TGTGCCAGCAGTGAGGGCCCCACAGGGCTTGGACCTCAGCCCCAGCATTTT.

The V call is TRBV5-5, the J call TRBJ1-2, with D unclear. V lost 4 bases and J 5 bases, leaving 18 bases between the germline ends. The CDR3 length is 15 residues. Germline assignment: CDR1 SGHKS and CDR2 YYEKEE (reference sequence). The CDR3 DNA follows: TGTGCCAGCAGCCCCACCATAGGAGAGATGTATGGCTACACCTTC. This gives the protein CASSPTIGEMYGYTF.

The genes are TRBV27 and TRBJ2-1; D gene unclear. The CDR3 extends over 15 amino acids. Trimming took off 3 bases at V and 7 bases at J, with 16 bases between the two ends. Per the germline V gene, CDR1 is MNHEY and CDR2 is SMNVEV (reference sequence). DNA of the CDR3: TGTGCCAGCAGTTTCAACCCCCCGACTGGGAATGAGCAGTTCTTC. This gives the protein CASSFNPPTGNEQFF.